These 24 T cell receptor beta chains originate from one sample sequenced in a study of T cells in narcolepsy. The method was immunoSEQ multiplex PCR; TCRdb's version includes in-frame clones alone and lacks a portion of them. Of about 24,000 clones listed, around 80% are singletons. Material for sequencing was memory (CD45RA-) CD4+ T cells from blood. The receptors come from a human donor in good health.

The chain couples TRBV6-1 to TRBJ1-5, with D uncertain. Germline V lookup: CDR1 MNHNS, CDR2 SASEGT. Trimming pared 2 bases from V and 5 bases from J, leaving 10 bases between. This CDR3 has 14 amino acids. In DNA, the CDR3 is TGTGCCAGCAGTGAAAGGGCAGGTGATCAGCCCCAGCATTTT. As protein: CASSERAGDQPQHF.

The genes are TRBV6-5 and TRBJ1-6, with D maybe TRBD1 (5 bases). This CDR3 has 15 amino acids. The V gene lost 10 bases and the J gene lost 0 bases, with 13 bases spanning the gap. Per germline, CDR1 MNHEY and CDR2 SVGAGI. The DNA of the CDR3 is TGTGCCACCGCACAGGAGAGCTCCTATAATTCACCCCTCCACTTT. Encoded protein: CATAQESSYNSPLHF.

The chain carries TRBV7-2 and TRBJ2-3; D is uncertain. The CDR3 is 14 residues long. Trimming removed 1 base from V and 4 bases from J, with 9 bases in between. Germline values: CDR1 SGHTA, CDR2 FQGNSA. DNA of the CDR3: TGTGCCAGCAGCTTAGGACCCCGCGCAGATACGCAGTATTTT. Protein sequence: CASSLGPRADTQYF.

The chain is built from TRBV19 and TRBJ2-5; 7 bases match TRBD1. Germline V gives CDR1 LNHDA, CDR2 SQIVND (reference sequence). The ends lost 2 bases at V and 3 bases at J; junction bases unmatched: 12. This CDR3 has 17 amino acids. CDR3 DNA sequence: TGTGCCAGTAGTATAACGGGGTGGGGGACAGCGAAAGAGACCCAGTACTTC. Translating it yields CASSITGWGTAKETQYF.

The chain combines TRBV11-2 with TRBJ2-1; D is perhaps TRBD2 (5 bases). With 5 bases removed from V and 8 bases from J, the gap between germline ends came to 13 bases. The CDR3 extends over 13 amino acids. Per germline, CDR1 SGHAT and CDR2 FQNNGV. As DNA, the CDR3 is TGTGCCAGCAGCCCCAGGACTGTGCATGAGCAGTTCTTC. It yields the protein CASSPRTVHEQFF. The variable domain in full, completed from reference TRBV11-2 and TRBJ2-1, reads EAGVAQSPRYKIIEKRQSVAFWCNPISGHATLYWYQQILGQGPKLLIQFQNNGVVDDSQLPKDRFSAERLKGVDSTLKIQPAKLEDSAVYLCASSPRTVHEQFFGPGTRLTVL.

This clone appeared a few times. The V and J genes are TRBV4-1 and TRBJ2-7; D might be TRBD1 or TRBD2, each matching 5 bases. There are 14 residues in the CDR3. Trimming pared 1 base from V and 7 bases from J, leaving 14 bases between. The germline CDR1 and CDR2 sequences are MGHRA and YSYEKL. The CDR3 bases are TGCGCCAGCAGCCAAGTTCTCCCGGGGCGTGAGCAGTACTTC. Its protein is CASSQVLPGREQYF.

This clone was seen only once. The chain has TRBV5-4 and TRBJ2-7; 9 nucleotides line up with TRBD2. CDR1 and CDR2 from the germline V gene are SGHNT and YYREEE (reference sequence). The junction had 9 bases not matched to a gene; V was cut back by 4 bases and J by 4 bases. The CDR3 runs 15 residues. The CDR3 bases are TGTGCCAGCAGCCCAGCGGGGGGCTCGTCATACGAGCAGTACTTC. It specifies CASSPAGGSSYEQYF.

The chain combines TRBV4-1 with TRBJ2-1; D gene uncertain. The CDR3 has 18 amino acids. Germline V lookup: CDR1 MGHRA, CDR2 YSYEKL. Deletions cut 0 bases from V and 3 bases from J, with 18 bases between. For the CDR3, the DNA is TGCGCCAGCAGCCAAGATTCCGACATGGCCAGGCTCTACAATGAGCAGTTCTTC. It translates to CASSQDSDMARLYNEQFF.

The CDR3 nucleotides are TGCGCCAGCAGCCAAGAGCTTCGAGGGACAGATACGCAGTATTTT. Protein product: CASSQELRGTDTQYF. V is TRBV4-3 and J is TRBJ2-3, with D maybe TRBD2 (5 bases). V was trimmed by 0 bases and J by 3 bases, leaving 10 bases between them. The CDR3 spans 15 residues. Germline V gives CDR1 LGHNA, CDR2 YSLEER.

This chain links TRBV7-6 with TRBJ2-5; D may correspond to TRBD1 or TRBD2 (5 bases each). TRBJ2-7 explains the end of the DNA better; the J call may be wrong. Germline assignment: CDR1 SGHVS and CDR2 FNYEAQ. The CDR3 extends over 13 amino acids. Written as DNA, the CDR3 is TGTGCCAGCAGCGTGGGACGAAATTACGAGCAGTACTTC. Protein sequence: CASSVGRNYEQYF.

The rearrangement uses TRBV6-5 and TRBJ1-4; TRBD1 aligns across 7 bases. There are 14 residues in the CDR3. V dropped 5 bases and J dropped 8; count of bases not matched to a gene: 8. Germline lookup yields CDR1 MNHEY and CDR2 SVGAGI. The CDR3 region is CASSEGTASEKLFF. The CDR3 DNA sequence: TGTGCCAGCAGTGAGGGGACAGCCTCCGAAAAACTGTTTTTT.

The rearrangement links TRBV11-3 to TRBJ2-3, with 13 positions matching TRBD2. Trimming removed 0 bases from V and 1 base from J; junction bases left unmatched: 1. The CDR3 has 17 amino acids. Germline values: CDR1 SGHNT, CDR2 YENEEA. This CDR3 is CASSLDTSGGGTDTQYF. CDR3 coding DNA: TGTGCCAGCAGCTTAGACACTAGCGGGGGGGGCACAGATACGCAGTATTTT. Supplemented by reference TRBV11-3 and TRBJ2-3, the full variable domain reads EAGVVQSPRYKIIEKKQPVAFWCNPISGHNTLYWYLQNLGQGPELLIRYENEEAVDDSQLPKDRFSAERLKGVDSTLKIQPAELGDSAVYLCASSLDTSGGGTDTQYFGPGTRLTVL.

The chain has TRBV6-1 and TRBJ2-5; a weak D match, TRBD2 (5 bases). Germline V CDR1 and CDR2: MNHNS, SASEGT. The CDR3 runs 15 residues. The ends were cut back, 7 bases at V and 0 bases at J, with 15 bases in the middle. CDR3 DNA sequence: TGTGCCAGCATTAGGACTCAGGCGTACCAAGAGACCCAGTACTTC. Encoded protein: CASIRTQAYQETQYF.

The rearrangement uses TRBV6-5 and TRBJ2-1, with no clear D. Germline CDR1 reads MNHEY; CDR2 reads SVGAGI. The CDR3 contains 11 residues. Deletions cut 5 bases from V and 8 bases from J, with 7 bases between. CDR3 loop: CASSLGDEQFF. As DNA, the CDR3 is TGTGCCAGCAGTCTCGGCGATGAGCAGTTCTTC.

The V gene is TRBV6-6, the J gene TRBJ1-6; weak D call: TRBD1 (5 bases). CDR3 length: 13 amino acids. V lost 2 bases to trimming and J lost 13 bases, with 12 bases between them. CDR1 MNHNY and CDR2 SVGAGI come from the germline V gene (reference sequence). This CDR3 reads CASSYITEGPLHF. The CDR3 coding sequence is TGTGCCAGCAGTTACATTACCGAGGGGCCCCTCCACTTT.

The chain joins TRBV7-8 to TRBJ1-1; the match to TRBD1 covers 7 bases. Germline CDR1 SGHVS, CDR2 FQNEAQ. The V and J ends lost 0 bases and 4 bases, in that order; junction bases with no gene match: 5. This CDR3 spans 15 amino acids. Here the CDR3 reads CASSLAFSGGTEAFF. DNA for the CDR3: TGTGCCAGCAGCTTAGCGTTTTCAGGGGGCACTGAAGCTTTCTTT.

V usage is TRBV27 and J usage is TRBJ1-5; D is ambiguous. The length of the CDR3 is 13 residues. Deletions cut 2 bases from V and 2 bases from J, with 4 bases between. In germline, CDR1 is MNHEY, CDR2 SMNVEV (reference sequence). CDR3: CASSLRGNQPQHF. The CDR3 nucleotides read TGTGCCAGCAGTTTACGCGGCAATCAGCCCCAGCATTTT.

J is TRBJ2-3 and V is TRBV5-8, with 7 bases fitting TRBD2. V was pared by 3 bases and J by 3 bases, with 4 bases of the junction left unmatched. This CDR3 comprises 14 residues. The germline CDR1 and CDR2 sequences are SGHTS and YDEGEE. CDR3 residues: CASSSRRGTDTQYF. The CDR3 DNA reads TGTGCCAGCAGCTCACGGCGGGGGACAGATACGCAGTATTTT.

The chain recombines TRBV10-3 with TRBJ2-1; 7 nucleotides line up with TRBD1. Germline CDR1 and CDR2: ENHRY and SYGVKD. Trimming removed 7 bases from V and 0 bases from J; junction bases left unmatched: 6. The CDR3 length is 15 residues. The CDR3, as DNA: TGTGCCATCAACCGGGACAGAAGCTCCTACAATGAGCAGTTCTTC. It is translated as CAINRDRSSYNEQFF.

The chain uses TRBV5-5 and TRBJ2-5, with no clear D. V was shortened by 0 bases and J by 4 bases, with 7 bases between the two germline ends. The CDR3 runs 13 residues. CDR1 is SGHKS, CDR2 YYEKEE, per germline (reference sequence). The DNA for the CDR3 is TGTGCCAGCAGCTTGGAAAGAGGAGAGACCCAGTACTTC. Residues: CASSLERGETQYF.

This clone was counted a few times. The chain is built from TRBV15 and TRBJ2-2; 7 positions match TRBD1. The CDR3 is 16 residues long. The germline gives CDR1 LNHNV, CDR2 YYDKDF (reference sequence). Trimming cost V 2 bases and J 5 bases; bases outside gene matches: 8. The DNA for the CDR3 is TGTGCCACCAGCAGACCCGGGACAGCGAGAACCGGGGAGCTGTTTTTT. Its translation: CATSRPGTARTGELFF.

This clone was observed a handful of times. Other DNA sequences of this sample code for an identical CDR3. J is TRBJ2-1 and V is TRBV14; the match to TRBD2 covers 12 bases. CDR3 length: 15 amino acids. The germline gives CDR1 SGHDN, CDR2 FVKESK. V was clipped by 4 bases and J by 7 bases; unmatched bases: 5. As DNA, the CDR3 is TGTGCCAGCAGCCCTAGCGGGGGGGCAGGAAATGAGCAGTTCTTC. It specifies CASSPSGGAGNEQFF.

The CDR3 nucleotides read TGTGCCAGCAGCCTCCTGAACACTGAAGCTTTCTTT. Translated, it gives CASSLLNTEAFF. The chain uses TRBV9 and TRBJ1-1; no clear D. The CDR3 sequence is 12 residues long. Germline CDR1 SGDLS, CDR2 YYNGEE. The ends were cut back, 4 bases at V and 0 bases at J, with 4 bases in the middle.

In its sample, this clone was seen a few times. The chain combines TRBV7-9 with TRBJ2-1, with D uncertain. Trimming took 6 bases from V and 2 from J, leaving 11 bases between them. This CDR3 contains 14 residues. Germline V gene data show CDR1 as SEHNR and CDR2 as FQNEAQ (reference sequence). CDR3 in amino acids: CASRKGSTYNEQFF. Here the CDR3 DNA reads TGTGCCAGCAGAAAAGGGTCTACCTACAATGAGCAGTTCTTC.